Each of the 14 T cell receptor beta chains below was sequenced from the same sample in a study of control samples from healthy donors and cancer patients. Some clones are missing from TCRdb's copy, which holds only in-frame ones; the method was immunoSEQ multiplex PCR. The top ten hold less than 15% of the sample, which has about 250,000 clones, approximately 80% seen once. Sequenced material: PBMCs. Source of these receptors: a woman in her sixties with lung cancer.

The chain uses TRBV4-2 and TRBJ2-3, with 13 nucleotides matching TRBD2. Germline-derived CDR1 and CDR2 are LGHNA and YNFKEQ. The CDR3 length is 16 residues. V lost 4 bases to trimming and J lost 4 bases; unmatched junction nucleotides: 5. Here the CDR3 reads CASSPGLAGYADTQYF. The DNA of the CDR3 is TGTGCCAGCAGCCCGGGACTAGCGGGGTACGCAGATACGCAGTATTTT.

V usage is TRBV11-2 and J usage is TRBJ1-3; D unresolved. The CDR3 runs to 13 residues. Per the germline V gene, CDR1 is SGHAT and CDR2 is FQNNGV. Trimming removed 4 bases at V and 4 bases at J, with 8 bases between. This CDR3 is CASSSSPGNTIYF. Here the CDR3 DNA reads TGTGCCAGCAGCTCCTCACCGGGAAACACCATATATTTT. Full variable domain (missing parts from reference TRBV11-2 and TRBJ1-3): EAGVAQSPRYKIIEKRQSVAFWCNPISGHATLYWYQQILGQGPKLLIQFQNNGVVDDSQLPKDRFSAERLKGVDSTLKIQPAKLEDSAVYLCASSSSPGNTIYFGEGSWLTVV.

The chain employs TRBV9 and TRBJ2-7, with D perhaps assigned TRBD1 or TRBD2 (7 bases each). Trimming took off 0 bases at V and 6 bases at J, with 16 bases between the two ends. This CDR3 region has 15 residues. Looked up from germline, CDR1 is SGDLS and CDR2 is YYNGEE. The CDR3 reads CASSVDSGGELEQYF. For the CDR3, the DNA is TGTGCCAGCAGCGTAGACTCAGGGGGGGAGCTCGAGCAGTACTTC. The complete variable domain, with remaining parts taken from reference TRBV9 and TRBJ2-7, reads DSGVTQTPKHLITATGQRVTLRCSPRSGDLSVYWYQQSLDQGLQFLIQYYNGEERAKGNILERFSAQQFPDLHSELNLSSLELGDSALYFCASSVDSGGELEQYFGPGTRLTVT.

The chain couples TRBV6-1 to TRBJ1-2; 7 bases are shared with TRBD1. This CDR3 region has 15 residues. J gave up 6 bases and V 2 bases, and 9 bases lay outside the gene matches. Germline lookup yields CDR1 MNHNS and CDR2 SASEGT. CDR3 in amino acids: CASSEKVNRGNGYTF. The CDR3 DNA reads TGTGCCAGCAGTGAAAAGGTTAACAGGGGAAATGGCTACACCTTC.

This clone showed up just a few times. Here the CDR3 DNA reads TGCGCCAGCAGCTTGGCACACGACGCCGGGGAGCTGTTTTTT. The encoded protein is CASSLAHDAGELFF. The J gene is TRBJ2-2, the V gene TRBV5-1; D gene ambiguous. Trimming removed 0 bases at V and 6 bases at J, with 9 bases between. The CDR3 runs 14 residues. Looked up from germline, CDR1 is SGHRS and CDR2 is YFSETQ.

The V and J genes are TRBV19 and TRBJ1-1; a weak D match, TRBD1 (6 bases). The CDR3 is made up of 15 amino acids. Trimming removed 1 base from V and 1 base from J, with 10 bases in between. Germline V gives CDR1 LNHDA, CDR2 SQIVND (reference sequence). The CDR3 loop is CASSIGGGANTEAFF. The CDR3 DNA is TGTGCCAGTAGTATAGGAGGGGGGGCGAACACTGAAGCTTTCTTT.

This clone is labeled large. V is TRBV10-3 and J is TRBJ1-1; a possible D gene is TRBD1 (5 bases). This CDR3 is built from 10 residues. In germline, CDR1 is ENHRY, CDR2 SYGVKD. Trimming stripped 8 bases from V and 9 bases from J, with 10 bases between. CDR3 loop: CAIGEGQAFF. CDR3 nucleotide sequence: TGTGCCATCGGAGAGGGACAAGCTTTCTTT.

This sequence joins TRBV27 and TRBJ2-2, with 9 nucleotides matching TRBD1. The ends lost 8 bases at V and 5 bases at J; junction bases unmatched: 12. Germline V gives CDR1 MNHEY, CDR2 SMNVEV (reference sequence). The CDR3 consists of 16 residues. The CDR3 nucleotides read TGTGCCAGCCGGGGGACAGGGTACGTTGGAACCGGGGAGCTGTTTTTT. Its translation is CASRGTGYVGTGELFF.

V usage is TRBV7-9 and J usage is TRBJ1-2; tentatively, D is TRBD1 (5 bases). The CDR3 length is 13 residues. V was shortened by 1 base and J by 7 bases, with 10 bases between the two germline ends. CDR1 is SEHNR and CDR2 is FQNEAQ in the germline V gene (reference sequence). This CDR3 reads CASSLEGGAGYTF. CDR3 sequence (DNA): TGTGCCAGCAGCTTAGAGGGCGGGGCTGGCTACACCTTC.

The chain has TRBV30 and TRBJ1-2; 7 bases align to TRBD1. In germline, CDR1 is GTSNPN, CDR2 SVGIG (reference sequence). With V trimmed by 2 bases and J by 8 bases, 14 bases remained unmatched. CDR3 length: 15 residues. CDR3 in DNA: TGTGCCTGGAGTATTCGGGCAGGGGGTTTGGTCGGCTACACCTTC. This gives the protein CAWSIRAGGLVGYTF.

V gene TRBV5-1 combines with J gene TRBJ2-5; D is unclear. V was pared by 0 bases and J by 3 bases, with 9 bases between. This CDR3 is built from 14 residues. Germline CDR1 SGHRS, CDR2 YFSETQ. The CDR3 is CASSLGQAEETQYF. The DNA of the CDR3 is TGCGCCAGCAGCTTGGGGCAGGCCGAAGAGACCCAGTACTTC. The entire variable domain, with the rest obtained from reference TRBV5-1 and TRBJ2-5, is as follows: KAGVTQTPRYLIKTRGQQVTLSCSPISGHRSVSWYQQTPGQGLQFLFEYFSETQRNKGNFPGRFSGRQFSNSRSEMNVSTLELGDSALYLCASSLGQAEETQYFGPGTRLLVL.

The V and J genes are TRBV3-1 (or the pseudogene TRBV3-2) and TRBJ1-6, with a weak D call TRBD1 (5 bases). The V end lost 5 bases, the J end lost 7 bases, and 9 bases lay between the germline ends. The CDR3 extends over 13 amino acids. Germline values: CDR1 LGHDT, CDR2 YNNKEL (reference sequence). The CDR3 is CASSSDSNSPLHF. CDR3 DNA sequence: TGTGCCAGCAGCTCCGACAGCAATTCACCCCTCCACTTT.

The chain has TRBV29-1 and TRBJ1-1; D is unresolved. The CDR3 is made up of 13 amino acids. The V end lost 5 bases, the J end lost 6 bases, and 16 bases lay between the germline ends. Germline V gene lookup returns CDR1 SQVTM and CDR2 ANQGSEA. CDR3 nucleotide sequence: TGCAGCGTTTCTTTTGGGAAGGGTGCTGAAGCTTTCTTT. Its protein product is CSVSFGKGAEAFF.

This clone was seen only a few times. Other DNA sequences in the sample encode the same CDR3. The chain joins TRBV18 to TRBJ1-6; D remains ambiguous. The CDR3 extends over 15 amino acids. CDR1 is KGHSH, CDR2 LQKENI, per germline. Trimming took 2 bases from V and 5 from J, leaving 10 bases between them. In DNA, the CDR3 is TGTGCCAGCTCACCAGGGAGAACGGATAATTCACCCCTCCACTTT. As protein: CASSPGRTDNSPLHF.